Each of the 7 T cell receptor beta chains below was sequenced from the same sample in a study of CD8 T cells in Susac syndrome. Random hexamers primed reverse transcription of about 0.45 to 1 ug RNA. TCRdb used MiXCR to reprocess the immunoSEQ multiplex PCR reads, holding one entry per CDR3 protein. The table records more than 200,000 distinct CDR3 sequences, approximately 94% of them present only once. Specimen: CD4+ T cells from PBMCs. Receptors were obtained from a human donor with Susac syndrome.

DNA of the CDR3: TGCGCCAGCAGCGTTTCGCCAGGGGGGCGGGAGACCCAGTACTTC. This encodes CASSVSPGGRETQYF. This chain connects TRBV5-1 to TRBJ2-5; D is perhaps TRBD1 (7 bases). Germline CDR1 SGHRS, CDR2 YFSETQ. V lost 4 bases to trimming and J lost 5 bases, with 18 bases between them. The CDR3 is made up of 15 amino acids.

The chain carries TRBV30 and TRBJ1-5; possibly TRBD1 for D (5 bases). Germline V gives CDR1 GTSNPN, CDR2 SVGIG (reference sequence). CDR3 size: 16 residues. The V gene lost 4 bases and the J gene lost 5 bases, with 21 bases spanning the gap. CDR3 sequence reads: CAWKAPGVGAYQPQHF. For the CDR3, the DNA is TGTGCCTGGAAAGCCCCGGGGGTAGGGGCCTATCAGCCCCAGCATTTT.

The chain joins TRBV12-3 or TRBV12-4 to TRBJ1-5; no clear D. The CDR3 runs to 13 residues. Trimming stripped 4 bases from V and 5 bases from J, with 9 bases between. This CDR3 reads CASSSPKHQPQHF. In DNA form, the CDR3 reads TGTGCCAGCAGTTCACCCAAACATCAGCCCCAGCATTTT.

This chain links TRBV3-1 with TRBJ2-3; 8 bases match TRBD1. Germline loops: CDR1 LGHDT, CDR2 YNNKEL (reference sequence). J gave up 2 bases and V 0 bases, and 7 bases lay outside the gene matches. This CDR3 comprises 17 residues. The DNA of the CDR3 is TGTGCCAGCAGCCAAGAGAACGACAGGGGAACCACAGATACGCAGTATTTT. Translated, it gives CASSQENDRGTTDTQYF.

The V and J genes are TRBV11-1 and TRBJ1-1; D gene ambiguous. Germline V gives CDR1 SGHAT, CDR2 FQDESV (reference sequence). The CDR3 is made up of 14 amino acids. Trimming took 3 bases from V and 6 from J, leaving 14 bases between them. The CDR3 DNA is TGTGCCAGCAGCTTCTCACCGGAGGGTTCTGAAGCTTTCTTT. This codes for CASSFSPEGSEAFF.

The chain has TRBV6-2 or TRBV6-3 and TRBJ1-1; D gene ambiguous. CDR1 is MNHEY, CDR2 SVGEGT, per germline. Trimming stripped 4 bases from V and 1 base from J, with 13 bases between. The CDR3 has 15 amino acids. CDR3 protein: CASSSFGPSNTEAFF. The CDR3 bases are TGTGCCAGCAGTTCGTTCGGTCCCTCGAACACTGAAGCTTTCTTT.

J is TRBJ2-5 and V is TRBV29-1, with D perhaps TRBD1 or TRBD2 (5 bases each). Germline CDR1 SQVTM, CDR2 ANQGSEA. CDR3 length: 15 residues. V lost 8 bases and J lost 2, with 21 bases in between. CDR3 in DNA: TGCAGCACTTTAGGGGAACTGGGGGAACAAGAGACCCAGTACTTC. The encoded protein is CSTLGELGEQETQYF. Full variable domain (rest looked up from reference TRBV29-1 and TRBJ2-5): SAVISQKPSRDICQRGTSLTIQCQVDSQVTMMFWYRQQPGQSLTLIATANQGSEATYESGFVIDKFPISRPNLTFSTLTVSNMSPEDSSIYLCSTLGELGEQETQYFGPGTRLLVL.